This TCR beta chain was sequenced in a study of tumour-infiltrating T cells in Burkitt lymphoma. Across the whole study: The Burkitt lymphoma cohort spanned all epidemiological subtypes.

A note on this clone: Its target is unknown.

Using immunoSEQ multiplex PCR, the repertoire was profiled, and TCRdb retains in-frame clones only, with some absent. In the table there are some 1,600 clones, 10% to 15% of which are singletons. Points from the study as a whole: Many Burkitt lymphoma patients shared several public clonotypes.

Germline values: CDR1 LNHDA, CDR2 SQIVND (reference sequence). V lost 10 bases and J 5 bases, leaving 20 bases between the germline ends. The CDR3 has 14 amino acids. V is TRBV19 and J is TRBJ2-5; D might be TRBD1 or TRBD2, each matching 5 bases. The specimen was tumor tissue. The sequence derives from a human donor with Burkitt lymphoma. The DNA for the CDR3 is TGTGCCACGAACTCCGGGACGGGATGGGAGACCCAGTACTTC. It codes for CATNSGTGWETQYF. Complete variable domain (other parts from reference TRBV19 and TRBJ2-5): DGGITQSPKYLFRKEGQNVTLSCEQNLNHDAMYWYRQDPGQGLRLIYYSQIVNDFQKGDIAEGYSVSREKKESFPLTVTSAQKNPTAFYLCATNSGTGWETQYFGPGTRLLVL.